This section outlines one T cell receptor beta chain sequence together with its context. What it recognizes is unknown. Use of 60 Vbeta and 13 Jbeta primers characterized the PCR. Per the authors' pipeline: An analysis performed later counted roughly 80 million unique TCR beta chains (roughly 11 million of them shared). The data were produced by immunoSEQ multiplex PCR, yet TCRdb's version contains in-frame clones alone and is incomplete. Clonal size and the V and J genes are those of that table, whereas D and trimming came from the DNA. The table includes around 140,000 clones, 70% detected once. The data were obtained in a study of cytomegalovirus exposure and HLA in healthy donors. Study outcomes and limitations: The availability of immune exposure information extended only to CMV serostatus.

V lost 4 bases and J lost 4, with 16 bases in between. Germline loops: CDR1 MNHEY, CDR2 SVGAGI. This CDR3 region has 15 residues. The sequencing sample was made of PBMCs. The rearrangement uses TRBV6-5 and TRBJ1-2, with D possibly matching TRBD1 (5 bases). The clonotype comes from a woman aged 60 to 75 in good health and CMV-seropositive. The CDR3 here is CASSSNWGRGYGYTF. As DNA, the CDR3 is TGTGCCAGCAGTTCCAATTGGGGGAGGGGCTATGGCTACACCTTC.